This T cell receptor (beta chain) was recorded in a study of blood T cell repertoires in COVID-19. Study overall: The origin of the acute and convalescent COVID-19 samples was the United States, Italy and Spain. T cells, B-cell-depleted T cells, or PBMCs supplied cDNA or gDNA.

V gave up 6 bases and J gave up 2 bases; unmatched junction bases: 7. Per germline, CDR1 MNHEY and CDR2 SVGAGI. This CDR3 is built from 15 residues. Original methodology: Estimation of nucleated cell counts was performed using reference gene primer amplification. Data came from immunoSEQ multiplex PCR; TCRdb stores just in-frame clones and leaves some out. The DNA gave D and trimming, while V, J and clone size come from that table. The sample lists 100,000 to 150,000 clones; about 85% were seen once. This chain uses TRBV6-5 with TRBJ2-7; 10 nucleotides line up with TRBD2. The TCR sequence derives from a middle-aged man with active or convalescent COVID-19. The sequencing input was peripheral blood. Written as DNA, the CDR3 is TGTGCCAGCAGAGCTGGACTAGCGGCCCCCTACGAGCAGTACTTC. Encoded protein: CASRAGLAAPYEQYF.